This is a list of T cell receptor beta chains from one sample in a study of blood T cell repertoires in COVID-19. Data came from immunoSEQ multiplex PCR; TCRdb stores just in-frame clones and leaves some out. The table includes 150,000 to 200,000 clones, approximately 79% detected once. Sequenced sample: PBMCs or T cells enriched from blood (not recorded which). Receptors were obtained from a woman in her fifties or sixties with acute COVID-19. The CDR3 runs from the conserved cysteine through the conserved F or W. D genes are given only for firm matches. Size is omitted from some rows. Given values are once, few, many or a class for expanded clones.

clone_size d_call j_call v_call cdr3_length cdr3_nt cdr3_aa
few - TRBJ2-1 TRBV29-1 15 TGCAGCGTTGGCGCGGGACCCAGCTCCTACAATGAGCAGTTCTTC CSVGAGPSSYNEQFF
- TRBD1 TRBJ1-1 TRBV19 13 TGTGCCAGTGCGGACAGGAGGGACACTGAAGCTTTCTTT CASADRRDTEAFF
- - TRBJ1-3 TRBV2 12 TGTGCCAGCAAGGGAGACGGAAACACCATATATTTT CASKGDGNTIYF
- TRBD2 TRBJ2-7 TRBV24-1 18 TGTGCCACCTCCAGCAGGACTAGCGGGAGGGGAAGCTCCTACGAGCAGTACTTC CATSSRTSGRGSSYEQYF
- TRBD1 TRBJ2-2 TRBV27 15 TGTGCCAGCAGTTTCGACAGGGTCGACACCGGGGAGCTGTTTTTT CASSFDRVDTGELFF
once - TRBJ2-7 TRBV7-2 14 TGTGCCAGCAGCTTAAATCCCGGCTCCTACGAGCAGTACTTC CASSLNPGSYEQYF
- - TRBJ1-4 TRBV4-3 17 TGCGCCAGCAGCCAAGAGATTAGGGTAGGGACCCCGGGGGAACTGTTTTTT CASSQEIRVGTPGELFF
- - TRBJ2-7 TRBV2 13 TGTGCCAGCAATTTCGGGTTTCCCTACGAGCAGTACTTC CASNFGFPYEQYF
- - TRBJ2-1 TRBV11-2 12 TGTGCCAGCAGCCTCTCGGGGAATGAGCAGTTCTTC CASSLSGNEQFF
- TRBD1 TRBJ2-1 TRBV5-4 14 TGTGCCAGCAGCCTGGCGGACAGGGCGTATGAGCAGTTCTTC CASSLADRAYEQFF
once TRBD2 TRBJ2-2 TRBV3-1/TRBV3-2 17 TGTGCCAGCAGCCAGCGCGGGGCGGGAGCGCCCACCGGGGAGCTGTTTTTT CASSQRGAGAPTGELFF
- TRBD1 TRBJ2-1 TRBV9 14 TGTGCCAGCAGCGTAGGGGACAGCTACAATGAGCAGTTCTTC CASSVGDSYNEQFF
few TRBD2 TRBJ2-2 TRBV9 13 TGTGCCAGCAGGAAACTAGCGACCGGGGAGCTGTTTTTT CASRKLATGELFF
once TRBD2 TRBJ2-1 TRBV4-3 16 TGCGCCAGCAGCCAAGATCACATCCGGGGGGGCTCTGAGCAGTTCTTC CASSQDHIRGGSEQFF
- TRBD1 TRBJ1-5 TRBV18 14 TGTGCCAGCTCAACCGAGGGGGCTGGTCAGCCCCAGCATTTT CASSTEGAGQPQHF
- TRBD1 TRBJ1-1 TRBV14 15 TGTGCCAGCAGCCCAATACAGGGGAAGCACACTGAAGCTTTCTTT CASSPIQGKHTEAFF
once - TRBJ1-2 TRBV1 15 TGCACCAGCAGCCATAGCCCGGGACAGATTTATGGCTACACCTTC CTSSHSPGQIYGYTF
- - TRBJ1-3 TRBV20-1 14 TGCAGTGCTAGTAACCCCAGCTCTGGAAACACCATATATTTT CSASNPSSGNTIYF
once TRBD1 TRBJ1-1 TRBV7-9 16 TGTGCCAGCAGCCCCTTAAAGGGACAGGCCCTTCCTGAAGCTTTCTTT CASSPLKGQALPEAFF
- TRBD1 TRBJ1-1 TRBV19 16 TGTGCCAGTAGTATTAAGGGGGCGCAGGGGATAACTGAAGCTTTCTTT CASSIKGAQGITEAFF
- - TRBJ1-5 TRBV3-1/TRBV3-2 14 TGTGCCAGCAGCCTGCCGGGTAGCAATCAGCCCCAGCATTTT CASSLPGSNQPQHF
- TRBD1 TRBJ2-7 TRBV7-9 15 TGTGCCAGCAGCTTAGGGACAGGCGATTCACCGCGACAGTACTTC CASSLGTGDSPRQYF